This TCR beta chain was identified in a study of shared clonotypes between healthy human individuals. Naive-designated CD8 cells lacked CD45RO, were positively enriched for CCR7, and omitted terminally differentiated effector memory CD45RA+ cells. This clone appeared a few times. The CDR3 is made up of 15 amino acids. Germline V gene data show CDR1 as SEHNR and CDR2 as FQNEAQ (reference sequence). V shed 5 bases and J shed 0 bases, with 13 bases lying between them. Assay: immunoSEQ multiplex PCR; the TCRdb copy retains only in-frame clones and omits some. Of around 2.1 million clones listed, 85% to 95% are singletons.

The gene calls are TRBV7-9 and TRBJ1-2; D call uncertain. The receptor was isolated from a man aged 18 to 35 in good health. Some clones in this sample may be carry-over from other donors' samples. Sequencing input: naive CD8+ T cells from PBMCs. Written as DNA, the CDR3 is TGTGCCAGCAGCCTTAGCGAGGAGACTAACTATGGCTACACCTTC. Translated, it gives CASSLSEETNYGYTF.